This T cell receptor (beta chain) was retrieved from a study of T cell repertoires in cytomegalovirus infection. This clonotype was seen a few times. MiXCR was run by TCRdb on the reads, yielding one entry per CDR3 protein. The table records 200,000 or so distinct CDR3 sequences, approximately 19% of them present only once. Germline CDR1 reads MNHEY; CDR2 reads SMNVEV (reference sequence). Trimming cost V 5 bases and J 5 bases; bases outside gene matches: 9. This CDR3 spans 15 amino acids. The chain carries TRBV27 and TRBJ2-7, with 10 bases aligning to TRBD1. This TCR was sampled from a human donor in good health (CMV status not recorded). Some clones in this sample may be carry-over from other donors' samples. Sequenced input: PBMCs. CDR3 residues: CASSIPGQGYHEQYF. As DNA, the CDR3 is TGTGCCAGCAGTATACCGGGACAGGGGTACCACGAGCAGTACTTC.